The entry below describes one T cell receptor (beta chain). Under the authors' procedure: Reference gene primer amplification yielded estimated nucleated cell counts. Data came from immunoSEQ multiplex PCR; TCRdb stores just in-frame clones and leaves some out. D and trimming were read from the DNA, whereas the V and J calls and clone size are those reported in that table. The sample has 75,000 to 95,000 clones, roughly 80% seen once. The record originates from a study of blood T cell repertoires in COVID-19. Whole-study context: Sites in the United States, Italy and Spain provided acute and convalescent COVID-19 samples. Nucleic acid was either cDNA or gDNA, and it came from T cells, B-cell-depleted T cells, or PBMCs.

This CDR3 comprises 13 residues. V lost 5 bases and J 4 bases, leaving 11 bases between the germline ends. The chain links TRBV12-3 or TRBV12-4 to TRBJ2-5; D may be TRBD1 (6 bases). The clonotype was recovered from a middle-aged woman with active or convalescent COVID-19. The sample was peripheral blood. CDR3 sequence reads: CASSPWGPETQYF. As DNA, the CDR3 is TGTGCCAGCAGTCCTTGGGGGCCAGAGACCCAGTACTTC.